This TCR beta chain emerged from a study of type 1 regulatory T cells (dated by TCRdb to the early 2020s). In terms of the full investigation: An in vitro protocol by which a Tr1-enriched, alloantigen-specific CD4 T cell product named T-allo10 was generated was characterized in the study. T-allo10 was under clinical evaluation in patients with hematological malignancies receiving allogeneic hematopoietic stem cell transplantation.

The listed sequencing device is Illumina MiSeq. The public sequencing data were trimmed at Q25 with fastp and processed into clonotypes with MiXCR by TCRdb, which kept only in-frame beta chains. Under each unique CDR3 protein, matching rows form one entry showing the most common genes and DNA. The sample includes fewer than 20,000 distinct CDR3 sequences, with roughly 10% observed a single time. The ten largest clonotypes hold roughly 3% of the sample. This clonotype showed up many times. Its antigen remains undetermined. No much larger clonotype is one base removed from it; base qualities were not supplied. V and J are trimmed by 7 bases and 8 bases, and the gene matches miss 7 bases of the junction. Taken from cysteine to phenylalanine, the CDR3 has 12 residues. Of the read, only the CDR3 DNA is kept; its 36 bases are in frame from base 1. From a lookup of the germline V gene (reference sequence), CDR1 and CDR2 are DFQATT and SNEGSKA.

The chain is assembled from TRBV20-1 and TRBJ2-1; 8 of the junction bases match TRBD2. The specimen was CD4+ T cells, either the whole sample or a sorted fraction (not recorded which). This TCR came from a human donor in good health. Read as DNA, the sequence is TGCAGTGTCTGGGCGGGAGGAGATGAGCAGTTCTTC. The resulting protein is CSVWAGGDEQFF.